This T cell receptor (beta chain) was documented in a study of T cells in Graves' hyperthyroidism and ophthalmopathy. General study results and limits: Most thyroid clonotypes expanded above 0.001 appeared in blood too.

Cells are PBMCs isolated from around 9.4 ml of fresh blood. The CDR3 regions of TCR beta were amplified from RNA transcripts. The study used the HTBI primer set for a first-round RT-PCR of the TCR CDR3. TCRdb itself ran the multiplex PCR reads through MiXCR, one entry per CDR3 protein. The table includes 300,000 or so distinct CDR3 sequences, about 18% detected once. Germline CDR1 and CDR2: SGHNT and YYREEE (reference sequence). The CDR3 covers 14 residues. Trimming removed 3 bases from V and 2 bases from J; junction bases left unmatched: 3. This clonotype has a handful of counts. Its specificity is not known.

This TCR derives from a woman in her sixties with Graves' ophthalmopathy. Sequenced input: blood. The V call is TRBV5-4, the J call TRBJ1-2; TRBD1 aligns across 8 bases. CDR3: CASSSNRGNYGYTF. CDR3 DNA: TGTGCCAGCAGCTCAAACAGGGGGAACTATGGCTACACCTTC.